This entry is about one T cell receptor (beta chain). The CDR3 consists of 18 residues. V lost 5 bases, J lost 0 bases, and 11 bases stayed unmatched. CDR1 and CDR2 from the germline V gene are SGHTA and FQGNSA. TCRdb keeps only in-frame clones here, not all; method: immunoSEQ multiplex PCR. The sample holds 200,000 to 250,000 clones, roughly 76% seen once. The sample is drawn from a study of blood T cell repertoires in COVID-19. Study-wide context: Spain, Italy and the United States supplied samples that represented acute and convalescent COVID-19.

The source material was peripheral blood. V and J are TRBV7-2 and TRBJ2-7, with 12 bases identical to TRBD2. This TCR derives from an elderly woman with COVID-19, enrolled during active disease. In DNA, the CDR3 is TGTGCCAGCAGCCTCGCGCCTAGCGGGGGGGGGAGCTCCTACGAGCAGTACTTC. The encoded protein is CASSLAPSGGGSSYEQYF.